The 7 T cell receptor beta chains reported below all come from one sample, sequenced in a study of T-cell memory formation after mild COVID-19. TCRdb recomputed calls from the 5' RACE reads with MiXCR, one row per CDR3 protein. The table lists about 560,000 distinct CDR3 sequences, roughly 20% of them singletons, with 8.4% in the top ten. The sample was PBMCs or a T cell subset sorted from them (not recorded which). The receptors here all came from an adult woman who had mild COVID-19 (a few samples of this study predate the infection). Cell type and time point are not known.

The chain employs TRBV9 and TRBJ2-3, with a tentative D call TRBD2 (6 bases). The CDR3 is made up of 16 amino acids. The ends were cut back, 0 bases at V and 6 bases at J, with 17 bases in the middle. Germline assignment: CDR1 SGDLS and CDR2 YYNGEE. CDR3 protein: CASSVGPRTSLDTQYF. The CDR3, as DNA: TGTGCCAGCAGCGTAGGTCCCCGTACTAGCTTGGATACGCAGTATTTT.

V and J are TRBV7-2 and TRBJ1-5, with TRBD1 identical over 10 bases. CDR1 and CDR2 (germline): SGHTA, FQGNSA. The CDR3 is made up of 14 amino acids. After removal of 5 bases from V and 6 bases from J, the junction contained 4 bases not matched to a gene. The chain's CDR3 is CASSPDRGPQPQHF. The DNA of the CDR3 is TGTGCCAGCAGCCCTGACAGGGGGCCTCAGCCCCAGCATTTT.

The CDR3 here is CASSLEQVSRGYTF. In DNA form, the CDR3 reads TGCGCCAGCAGCTTGGAACAGGTTTCGCGAGGCTACACCTTC. V gene TRBV5-1 combines with J gene TRBJ1-2; perhaps TRBD1 as D (5 bases). CDR3 length: 14 residues. With 0 bases removed from V and 8 bases from J, the gap between germline ends came to 14 bases. Germline-derived CDR1 and CDR2 are SGHRS and YFSETQ. The variable domain in full, completed from reference TRBV5-1 and TRBJ1-2, reads KAGVTQTPRYLIKTRGQQVTLSCSPISGHRSVSWYQQTPGQGLQFLFEYFSETQRNKGNFPGRFSGRQFSNSRSEMNVSTLELGDSALYLCASSLEQVSRGYTFGSGTRLTVV.

The chain carries TRBV11-2 and TRBJ1-6; D is unresolved. Germline V lookup: CDR1 SGHAT, CDR2 FQNNGV. The CDR3 has 16 amino acids. Trimming pared 2 bases from V and 10 bases from J, leaving 18 bases between. CDR3 nucleotides: TGTGCCAGCAGCTTATCCGTTGACCAATTGAGCTCACCCCTCCACTTT. This encodes CASSLSVDQLSSPLHF.

V gene TRBV6-4 combines with J gene TRBJ2-6; D gene unclear. Trimming took 2 bases from V and 1 from J, leaving 6 bases between them. CDR1 and CDR2 from the germline V gene are MRHNA and SNTAGT. The CDR3 has 15 amino acids. In DNA, the CDR3 is TGTGCCAGCAGTGACACCCAGTCTGGGGCCAACGTCCTGACTTTC. Its protein is CASSDTQSGANVLTF.

This chain links TRBV12-3 or TRBV12-4 with TRBJ2-3, with 10 bases matching TRBD2. The CDR3 length is 16 residues. The J segment lost 5 bases and the V segment lost 3 bases, leaving 8 bases of the junction unmatched. CDR3: CASSLWASGSEDTQYF. CDR3 DNA: TGTGCCAGCAGTTTGTGGGCTAGCGGGAGTGAAGATACGCAGTATTTT.

There are a few counts of this clonotype. The V call is TRBV27, the J call TRBJ1-2; 10 nucleotides align to TRBD1. V dropped 3 bases and J dropped 8; count of bases not matched to a gene: 6. The length of the CDR3 is 14 residues. Germline loops: CDR1 MNHEY, CDR2 SMNVEV (reference sequence). In DNA form, the CDR3 reads TGTGCCAGCAGTTTCGGACAGGGGGTAAGGGGCTACACCTTC. Translated, it gives CASSFGQGVRGYTF.